The entry below describes one TCR beta chain. The antigen remains unidentified. V was pared by 4 bases and J by 2 bases, with 22 bases between. The length of the CDR3 is 18 residues. These data originate in a study of post-analysis software for immune sequencing data. Study-level information: The courses of disease that were included comprised relapsing-remitting, secondary progressive and progressive-relapsing multiple sclerosis. Study-level results: Relative to controls, patients had roughly five TRBV segments at higher frequency, with TRBV5-6, TRBV5-1 and TRBV20-1 among these. Significantly lower normalized Chao1 diversity was found in patients with multiple sclerosis relative to controls. Strong co-clustering by F measure was evident for samples that had been prepared in the same batch.

TCR beta cDNA libraries had unique molecular identifiers. Around 500,000 cDNA molecules were obtained per 1 to 10 million input T cells. MiXCR, run by TCRdb on the PCR reads, gives a single entry per CDR3 protein. The sample records approximately 630,000 distinct CDR3 sequences, approximately 59% being singletons. The receptor comes from a girl aged 2-10 years with multiple sclerosis. The sequenced material came from blood. V is TRBV12-3 or TRBV12-4 and J is TRBJ2-3, with a tentative D call TRBD1 (7 bases). Written as DNA, the CDR3 is TGTGCCAGCAGTTCTCCCTCAGGGGGGTGGGCCAACACAGATACGCAGTATTTT. Translated: CASSSPSGGWANTDTQYF.